This T cell receptor beta chain is from a study of blood T cell repertoires in COVID-19. Overall study: The United States, Italy and Spain provided the acute and convalescent COVID-19 samples. In each case, the material was cDNA or gDNA derived from T cells, B-cell-depleted T cells, or PBMCs.

Study processing details: How many nucleated cells were present was estimated from reference gene primer amplification. The assay was immunoSEQ multiplex PCR, and TCRdb's table has in-frame clones only and misses some. The DNA was the basis for D and trimming; V, J and clone size are from that table. The sample lists 470,000 or so clones, 80% to 90% occurring once. Germline V gene sequence: CDR1 SGHTS, CDR2 YDEGEE. This CDR3 region has 15 residues. Trimming shortened V by 1 base and J by 5 bases, and 13 bases separated the two germline ends. Input material: peripheral blood. The V gene is TRBV5-8, the J gene TRBJ2-4, with a weak D call TRBD2 (7 bases). This TCR was sampled from a human donor in a cohort sampled during active COVID-19. The CDR3, as DNA: TGTGCCAGCAGCTTGACGGGGGGCAGACAAAACATTCAGTACTTC. Translation gives CASSLTGGRQNIQYF.